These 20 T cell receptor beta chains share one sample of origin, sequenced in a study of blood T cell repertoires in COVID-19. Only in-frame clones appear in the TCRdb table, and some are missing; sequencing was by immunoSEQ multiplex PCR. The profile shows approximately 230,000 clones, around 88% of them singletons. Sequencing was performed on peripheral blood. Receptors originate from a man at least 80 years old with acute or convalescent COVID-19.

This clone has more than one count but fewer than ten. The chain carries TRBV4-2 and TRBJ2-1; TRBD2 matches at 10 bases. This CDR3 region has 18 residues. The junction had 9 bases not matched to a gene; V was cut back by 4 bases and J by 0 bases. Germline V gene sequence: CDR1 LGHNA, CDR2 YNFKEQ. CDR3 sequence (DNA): TGTGCCAGCAGCCTCCGTCGTAGCGGGGGGTCCTCCTACAATGAGCAGTTCTTC. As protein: CASSLRRSGGSSYNEQFF.

CDR3 DNA: TGTGCCAGTAGTTACACAGCGAACACTGAAGCTTTCTTT. Its translation is CASSYTANTEAFF. This chain uses TRBV19 with TRBJ1-1; D is undetermined. V was clipped by 5 bases and J by 1 base, with 8 bases between them. CDR3 length: 13 residues. Germline V CDR1 and CDR2: LNHDA, SQIVND (reference sequence).

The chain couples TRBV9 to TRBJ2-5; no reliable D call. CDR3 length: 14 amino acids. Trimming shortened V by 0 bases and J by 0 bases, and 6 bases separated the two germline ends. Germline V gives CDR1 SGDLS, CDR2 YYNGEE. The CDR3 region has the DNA TGTGCCAGCAGCGTAGGAGCTAACCAAGAGACCCAGTACTTC. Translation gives CASSVGANQETQYF.

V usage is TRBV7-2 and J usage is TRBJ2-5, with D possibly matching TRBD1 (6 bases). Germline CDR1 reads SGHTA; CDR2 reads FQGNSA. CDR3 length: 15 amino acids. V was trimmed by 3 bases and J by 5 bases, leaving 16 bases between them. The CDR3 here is CASSFSPGHKETQYF. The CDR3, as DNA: TGTGCCAGCAGCTTTTCCCCGGGACACAAGGAGACCCAGTACTTC.

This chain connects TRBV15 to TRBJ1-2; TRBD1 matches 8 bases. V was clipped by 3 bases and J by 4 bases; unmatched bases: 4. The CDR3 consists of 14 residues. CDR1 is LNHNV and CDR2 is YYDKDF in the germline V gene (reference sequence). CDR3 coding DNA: TGTGCCACCAGCAGTGAACAGGGGGTCTATGGCTACACCTTC. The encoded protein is CATSSEQGVYGYTF.

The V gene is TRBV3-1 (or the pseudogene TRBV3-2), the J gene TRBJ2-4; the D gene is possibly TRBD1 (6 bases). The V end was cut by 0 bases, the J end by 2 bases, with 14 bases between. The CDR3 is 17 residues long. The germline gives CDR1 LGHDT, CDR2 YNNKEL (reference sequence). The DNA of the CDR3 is TGTGCCAGCAGCCAAGAAGGTGGGGGCGGGTCCAAAAACATTCAGTACTTC. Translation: CASSQEGGGGSKNIQYF.

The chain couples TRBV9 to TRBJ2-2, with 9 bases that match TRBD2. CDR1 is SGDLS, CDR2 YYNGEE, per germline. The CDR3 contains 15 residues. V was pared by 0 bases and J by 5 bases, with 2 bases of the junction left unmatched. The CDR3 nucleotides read TGTGCCAGCAGCGTAGGACTAGCGGTTACCGGGGAGCTGTTTTTT. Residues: CASSVGLAVTGELFF.

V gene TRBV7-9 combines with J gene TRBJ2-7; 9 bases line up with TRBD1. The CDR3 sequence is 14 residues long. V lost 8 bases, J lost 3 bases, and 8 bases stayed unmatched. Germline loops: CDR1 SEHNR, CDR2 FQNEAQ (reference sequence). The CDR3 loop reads CASATGQGDYEQYF. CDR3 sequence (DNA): TGTGCCAGCGCGACGGGACAGGGAGACTACGAGCAGTACTTC.

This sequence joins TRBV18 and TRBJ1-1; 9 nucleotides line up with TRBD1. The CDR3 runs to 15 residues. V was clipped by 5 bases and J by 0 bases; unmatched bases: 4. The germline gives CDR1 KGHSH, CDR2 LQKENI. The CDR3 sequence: CASSSGQGLNTEAFF. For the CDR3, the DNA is TGTGCCAGCTCAAGCGGACAGGGGCTGAACACTGAAGCTTTCTTT.

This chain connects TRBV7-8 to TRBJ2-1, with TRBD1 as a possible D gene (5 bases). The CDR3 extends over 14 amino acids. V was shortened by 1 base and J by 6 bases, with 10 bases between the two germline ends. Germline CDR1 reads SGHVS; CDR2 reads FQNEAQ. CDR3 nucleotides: TGTGCCAGCAGCTTAGATCAGACAGTCAATGAGCAGTTCTTC. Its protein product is CASSLDQTVNEQFF. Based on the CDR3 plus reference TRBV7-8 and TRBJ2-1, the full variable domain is GAGVSQSPRYKVAKRGQDVALRCDPISGHVSLFWYQQALGQGPEFLTYFQNEAQLDKSGLPSDRFFAERPEGSVSTLKIQRTQQEDSAVYLCASSLDQTVNEQFFGPGTRLTVL.

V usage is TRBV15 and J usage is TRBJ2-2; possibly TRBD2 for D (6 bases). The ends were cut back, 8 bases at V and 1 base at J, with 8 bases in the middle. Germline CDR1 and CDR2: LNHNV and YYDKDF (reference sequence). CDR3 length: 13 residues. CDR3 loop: CATGRENTGELFF. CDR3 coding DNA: TGTGCCACCGGGCGGGAGAACACCGGGGAGCTGTTTTTT.

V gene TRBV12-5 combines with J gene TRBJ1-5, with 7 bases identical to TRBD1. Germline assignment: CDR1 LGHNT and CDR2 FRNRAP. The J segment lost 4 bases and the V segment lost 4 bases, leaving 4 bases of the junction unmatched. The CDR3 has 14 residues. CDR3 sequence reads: CASGSGTVNQPQHF. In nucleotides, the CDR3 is TGTGCTAGTGGTTCCGGGACAGTGAATCAGCCCCAGCATTTT.

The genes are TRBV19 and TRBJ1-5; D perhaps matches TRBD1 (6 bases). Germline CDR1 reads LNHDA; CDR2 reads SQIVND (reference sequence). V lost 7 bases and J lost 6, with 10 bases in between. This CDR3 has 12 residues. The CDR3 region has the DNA TGTGCCAGTACCACAGGGTTTCAGCCCCAGCATTTT. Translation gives CASTTGFQPQHF.

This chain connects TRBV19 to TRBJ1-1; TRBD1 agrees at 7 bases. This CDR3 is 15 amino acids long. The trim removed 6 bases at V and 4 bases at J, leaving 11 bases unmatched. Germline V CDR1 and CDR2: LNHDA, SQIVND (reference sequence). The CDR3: CASSLPGGTRTEAFF. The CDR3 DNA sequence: TGTGCCAGTAGCTTACCAGGGGGGACACGCACTGAAGCTTTCTTT.

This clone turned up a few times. The CDR3 loop reads CASSYLGQGIGELFF. CDR3 in DNA: TGTGCCAGCAGTTACTTGGGACAGGGTATCGGGGAGCTGTTTTTT. The genes are TRBV6-2 or TRBV6-3 and TRBJ2-2; TRBD1 matches at 9 bases. CDR3 length: 15 residues. Unmatched junction bases numbered 4, after V lost 1 base and J lost 7 bases. Germline lookup yields CDR1 MNHEY and CDR2 SVGEGT.

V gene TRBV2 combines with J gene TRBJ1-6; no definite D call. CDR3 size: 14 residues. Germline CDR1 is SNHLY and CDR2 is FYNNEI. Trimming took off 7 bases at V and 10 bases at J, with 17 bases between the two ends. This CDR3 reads CASTQEGGLSPLHF. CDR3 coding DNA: TGTGCCAGCACCCAGGAGGGAGGTTTGTCACCCCTCCACTTT.

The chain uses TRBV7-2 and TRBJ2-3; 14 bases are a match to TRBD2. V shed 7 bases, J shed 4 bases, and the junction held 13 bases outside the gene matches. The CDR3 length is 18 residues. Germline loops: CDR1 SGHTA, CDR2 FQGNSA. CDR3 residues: CASTGGLAGVSDADTQYF. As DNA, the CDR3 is TGTGCCAGCACCGGGGGACTAGCGGGGGTCAGCGACGCAGATACGCAGTATTTT.

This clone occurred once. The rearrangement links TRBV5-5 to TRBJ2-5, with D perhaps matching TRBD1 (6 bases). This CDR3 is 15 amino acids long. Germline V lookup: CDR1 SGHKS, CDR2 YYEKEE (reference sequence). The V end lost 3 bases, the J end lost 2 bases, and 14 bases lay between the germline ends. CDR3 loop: CASSSGDIPQETQYF. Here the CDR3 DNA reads TGTGCCAGCAGCTCAGGGGACATTCCACAAGAGACCCAGTACTTC.

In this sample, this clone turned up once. The CDR3 reads CSASGDRGTGAYEQYF. The CDR3 coding sequence is TGCAGTGCTAGTGGGGATCGGGGGACAGGGGCTTACGAGCAGTACTTC. The chain is built from TRBV20-1 and TRBJ2-7, with 10 nucleotides matching TRBD1. There are 16 residues in the CDR3. After removal of 3 bases from V and 4 bases from J, the junction contained 12 bases not matched to a gene. Germline-derived CDR1 and CDR2 are DFQATT and SNEGSKA (reference sequence).

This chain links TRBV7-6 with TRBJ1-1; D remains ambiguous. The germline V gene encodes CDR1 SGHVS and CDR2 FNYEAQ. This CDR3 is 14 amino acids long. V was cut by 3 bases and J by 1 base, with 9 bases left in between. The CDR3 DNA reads TGTGCCAGCAGCTTCAATGGGCAGAACACTGAAGCTTTCTTT. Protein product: CASSFNGQNTEAFF.